This is a list of T cell receptor beta chains from one sample in a study of T cell responses to AZD1222 COVID-19 vaccine. Clones were read by immunoSEQ multiplex PCR, and TCRdb kept only the in-frame ones, dropping some. The sample gives approximately 84,000 clones, over 75% of which show up once; about 10% is in the top ten. Here the sequenced sample was peripheral blood, taken 28 days after the second AZD1222 dose. Receptors originate from an adult who received the AZD1222 COVID-19 vaccine. CDR3s include the opening cysteine and the closing phenylalanine or tryptophan. Each record gives: D gene, clone size, J gene, V gene, CDR3 protein, CDR3 DNA. A D gene is named only where the DNA matches it firmly. A clone size is listed for some rows: how often the clone was seen (once, few, many), or a class if it is expanded.

D gene: NA; clone size: NA; J gene: TRBJ1-6; V gene: TRBV4-2; CDR3 protein: CASSQGYGYNSPLHF; CDR3 DNA: TGTGCCAGCAGCCAAGGTTACGGGTATAATTCACCCCTCCACTTT
D gene: TRBD1; clone size: NA; J gene: TRBJ2-2; V gene: TRBV5-1; CDR3 protein: CASSPQGAFTGELFF; CDR3 DNA: TGCGCCAGCAGCCCTCAGGGGGCCTTTACCGGGGAGCTGTTTTTT
D gene: NA; clone size: few; J gene: TRBJ2-4; V gene: TRBV12-3/TRBV12-4; CDR3 protein: CASSTAGKNIQYF; CDR3 DNA: TGTGCCAGCAGTACAGCAGGCAAAAACATTCAGTACTTC
D gene: TRBD1; clone size: once; J gene: TRBJ1-1; V gene: TRBV3-1/TRBV3-2; CDR3 protein: CASSHNRGTEAFF; CDR3 DNA: TGTGCCAGCAGCCACAACAGGGGGACTGAAGCTTTCTTT
D gene: NA; clone size: few; J gene: TRBJ2-2; V gene: TRBV5-4; CDR3 protein: CASSIGQTRRTGELFF; CDR3 DNA: TGTGCCAGCAGCATCGGACAGACTCGACGCACCGGGGAGCTGTTTTTT
D gene: NA; clone size: NA; J gene: TRBJ2-2; V gene: TRBV2; CDR3 protein: CASSTPPGELFF; CDR3 DNA: TGTGCCAGCAGCACCCCCCCCGGGGAGCTGTTTTTT
D gene: NA; clone size: NA; J gene: TRBJ1-6; V gene: TRBV6-4; CDR3 protein: CASTSGPDSPLHF; CDR3 DNA: TGTGCCAGCACCTCGGGCCCAGATTCACCCCTCCACTTT
D gene: NA; clone size: NA; J gene: TRBJ2-1; V gene: TRBV5-8; CDR3 protein: CASKGVSSYNEQFF; CDR3 DNA: TGTGCCAGCAAGGGGGTGAGCTCCTACAATGAGCAGTTCTTC
D gene: NA; clone size: NA; J gene: TRBJ1-2; V gene: TRBV28; CDR3 protein: CASSLSTDYGYTF; CDR3 DNA: TGTGCCAGCAGTTTATCGACAGACTATGGCTACACCTTC
D gene: TRBD1; clone size: NA; J gene: TRBJ1-2; V gene: TRBV24-1; CDR3 protein: CATSEGGWDGQGANGYTF; CDR3 DNA: TGTGCCACCAGTGAAGGTGGTTGGGACGGACAGGGGGCGAACGGCTACACCTTC
D gene: NA; clone size: once; J gene: TRBJ1-2; V gene: TRBV4-2; CDR3 protein: CASSQDLGGYTF; CDR3 DNA: TGTGCCAGCAGCCAAGATCTAGGTGGCTACACCTTC
D gene: NA; clone size: NA; J gene: TRBJ1-6; V gene: TRBV19; CDR3 protein: CASSGPNSPLHF; CDR3 DNA: TGTGCCAGCAGCGGCCCGAATTCACCCCTCCACTTT
D gene: NA; clone size: NA; J gene: TRBJ2-1; V gene: TRBV19; CDR3 protein: CASSIDLGWISDEQFF; CDR3 DNA: TGTGCCAGTAGTATAGATCTGGGGTGGATCTCGGATGAGCAGTTCTTC
D gene: TRBD1; clone size: few; J gene: TRBJ2-7; V gene: TRBV4-1; CDR3 protein: CASSQEISGTGTTYEQYF; CDR3 DNA: TGCGCCAGCAGCCAAGAAATAAGTGGGACAGGGACTACCTACGAGCAGTACTTC
D gene: NA; clone size: NA; J gene: TRBJ2-3; V gene: TRBV10-3; CDR3 protein: CATRDGTSTDTQYF; CDR3 DNA: TGTGCCACCCGGGACGGTACTAGCACAGATACGCAGTATTTT
D gene: NA; clone size: NA; J gene: TRBJ1-1; V gene: TRBV7-9; CDR3 protein: CASGPRSTEAFF; CDR3 DNA: TGTGCCAGCGGACCCCGAAGCACTGAAGCTTTCTTT
D gene: NA; clone size: NA; J gene: TRBJ1-2; V gene: TRBV27; CDR3 protein: CASSIKRNYGYTF; CDR3 DNA: TGTGCCAGCAGTATCAAAAGAAACTATGGCTACACCTTC
D gene: TRBD1; clone size: NA; J gene: TRBJ2-7; V gene: TRBV7-9; CDR3 protein: CASIGTAYEQYF; CDR3 DNA: TGTGCCAGCATTGGGACAGCCTACGAGCAGTACTTC
D gene: TRBD1; clone size: NA; J gene: TRBJ1-2; V gene: TRBV9; CDR3 protein: CASGSRGGNYGYTF; CDR3 DNA: TGTGCCAGCGGAAGCAGGGGGGGAAACTATGGCTACACCTTC
D gene: NA; clone size: once; J gene: TRBJ1-4; V gene: TRBV25-1; CDR3 protein: CASSELGAYNEKLFF; CDR3 DNA: TGTGCCAGCAGTGAATTGGGGGCGTATAATGAAAAACTGTTTTTT
D gene: NA; clone size: NA; J gene: TRBJ1-4; V gene: TRBV19; CDR3 protein: CASSIPGANEKLFF; CDR3 DNA: TGTGCCAGTAGTATCCCAGGAGCGAATGAAAAACTGTTTTTT
D gene: NA; clone size: NA; J gene: TRBJ1-1; V gene: TRBV6-5; CDR3 protein: CASSYSPDPSTEAFF; CDR3 DNA: TGTGCCAGCAGTTACTCACCCGACCCGAGCACTGAAGCTTTCTTT
D gene: NA; clone size: NA; J gene: TRBJ2-7; V gene: TRBV27; CDR3 protein: CASSFSSSYEQYF; CDR3 DNA: TGTGCCAGCAGTTTCAGCAGCTCCTACGAGCAGTACTTC
D gene: TRBD1; clone size: NA; J gene: TRBJ2-1; V gene: TRBV6-5; CDR3 protein: CASSYSNRGWNEQFF; CDR3 DNA: TGTGCCAGCAGTTACTCGAACAGGGGATGGAATGAGCAGTTCTTC
D gene: NA; clone size: once; J gene: TRBJ1-5; V gene: TRBV5-1; CDR3 protein: CASSPGADQPQHF; CDR3 DNA: TGCGCCAGCAGCCCCGGCGCCGATCAGCCCCAGCATTTT
D gene: NA; clone size: NA; J gene: TRBJ2-2; V gene: TRBV5-1; CDR3 protein: CASSRGATGELFF; CDR3 DNA: TGCGCCAGCAGTAGAGGGGCCACCGGGGAGCTGTTTTTT
D gene: NA; clone size: NA; J gene: TRBJ2-7; V gene: TRBV28; CDR3 protein: CASTLGGLAYEQYF; CDR3 DNA: TGTGCCAGCACCTTGGGGGGGCTAGCCTACGAGCAGTACTTC
D gene: NA; clone size: few; J gene: TRBJ2-3; V gene: TRBV10-3; CDR3 protein: CAISVPDTSTDTQYF; CDR3 DNA: TGTGCCATCAGCGTGCCAGACACTAGCACAGATACGCAGTATTTT
D gene: NA; clone size: NA; J gene: TRBJ2-7; V gene: TRBV29-1; CDR3 protein: CSAGPTSYEQYF; CDR3 DNA: TGCAGTGCGGGACCCACCTCCTACGAGCAGTACTTC
D gene: NA; clone size: NA; J gene: TRBJ1-1; V gene: TRBV5-8; CDR3 protein: CASSLVWGAFF; CDR3 DNA: TGTGCCAGCAGCTTGGTATGGGGGGCTTTCTTT
D gene: NA; clone size: NA; J gene: TRBJ2-2; V gene: TRBV24-1; CDR3 protein: CATSSYGRGTGELFF; CDR3 DNA: TGTGCCACCAGTAGCTACGGACGGGGTACCGGGGAGCTGTTTTTT
D gene: NA; clone size: NA; J gene: TRBJ1-2; V gene: TRBV14; CDR3 protein: CASSQGRGAYGYTF; CDR3 DNA: TGTGCCAGCAGCCAAGGTCGAGGGGCTTATGGCTACACCTTC